The rows below give T cell receptor beta chains drawn from one sample of a study of T cell repertoires in cytomegalovirus infection. TCRdb reanalysed the reads using MiXCR and keeps one entry per CDR3 protein. The data show 450,000 to 600,000 distinct CDR3 sequences, approximately 11% seen once. Source material: PBMCs. All receptors derive from a human donor in good health (CMV status not recorded). Some clones in this sample may be carry-over from other donors' samples. Each CDR3 is given with its conserved first and last residue. A D gene is named only where the DNA matches it firmly. Not every row has a clone size; where given, it reads once, few, many or a size class.

TRBJ1-2 | few | TRBV10-3 | NA | TGTGCCATCAGTGAGTCGAGGGGGACCTCCTATGGCTACACCTTC | CAISESRGTSYGYTF
TRBJ2-1 | many | TRBV4-2 | NA | TGTGCCAGCAGCCAAGATTGGGCGGGACCGTCCTACAATGAGCAGTTCTTC | CASSQDWAGPSYNEQFF
TRBJ2-5 | few | TRBV20-1 | TRBD2 | TGCAGTGCTTTTACGCTAGCGGGAGCGCAGACCCAGTACTTC | CSAFTLAGAQTQYF
TRBJ2-1 | few | TRBV3-1 | NA | TGTGCCAGCAGCCAAGCGGGGGACATATTACCGGGGAATGAGCAGTTCTTC | CASSQAGDILPGNEQFF
TRBJ1-2 | many | TRBV20-1 | TRBD1 | TGCAGTGCCGGGACAGGGGACCTATATGGCTACACCTTC | CSAGTGDLYGYTF
TRBJ1-5 | NA | TRBV6-2/TRBV6-3 | NA | TGTGCCAGCAGGTTTTCAGGGATAAGCAATCAGCCCCAGCATTTT | CASRFSGISNQPQHF
TRBJ2-7 | NA | TRBV20-1 | TRBD2 | TGCAGTGCTAGAGGCATAGCGGGAGTGGGGGAGCAGTACTTC | CSARGIAGVGEQYF
TRBJ2-1 | NA | TRBV20-1 | TRBD2 | TGCAGTGCTAGAGATCCCGGGAGGAGTGAGCAGTTCTTC | CSARDPGRSEQFF
TRBJ2-3 | few | TRBV24-1 | TRBD2 | TGTGCCACGTCCGGGGGGTCAGATACGCAGTATTTT | CATSGGSDTQYF
TRBJ2-7 | many | TRBV19 | TRBD1 | TGTGCCAGTAGGGACGCCGGGACAGGGACAAAGCAGTACTTC | CASRDAGTGTKQYF
TRBJ2-7 | many | TRBV7-8 | NA | TGTGCCAGCAGCTCCACTAGCATCTACGAGCAGTACTTC | CASSSTSIYEQYF
TRBJ2-5 | many | TRBV6-1 | TRBD2 | TGTGCCAGCAGTTCCCAACTAGCGGGAGGAGGAGAGACCCAGTACTTC | CASSSQLAGGGETQYF
TRBJ2-2 | many | TRBV7-3 | TRBD1 | TGTGCCAGCAGCTCGGGACAGGGGAACACCGGGGAGCTGTTTTTT | CASSSGQGNTGELFF
TRBJ2-1 | NA | TRBV29-1 | NA | TGCAGCGTTGAGTCCCCGAGCTCCTACAATGAGCAGTTCTTC | CSVESPSSYNEQFF
TRBJ1-1 | many | TRBV7-9 | NA | TGTGCCAGCAGCTTCGACTCGGGAGGGGTGGCTTTCTTT | CASSFDSGGVAFF
TRBJ2-4 | few | TRBV28 | NA | TGTGCCAGCAGTCCCACCGGACAGAGAAACATTCAGTACTTC | CASSPTGQRNIQYF
TRBJ2-7 | many | TRBV2 | NA | TGTGCCAGCAGTACCAGGGGCTCTAGCTCCTACGAGCAGTACTTC | CASSTRGSSSYEQYF
TRBJ2-3 | NA | TRBV27 | NA | TGTGCCAGCAATGCGGCAGGGTTGCCCCTCACAGATACGCAGTATTTT | CASNAAGLPLTDTQYF
TRBJ2-3 | NA | TRBV9 | TRBD2 | TGTGCCAGCAGCGCGGGACTAGCCTACACAGATACGCAGTATTTT | CASSAGLAYTDTQYF
TRBJ1-5 | few | TRBV6-5 | NA | TGTGCCAGCAGTTACGGGGCAGGGAGTCAGCCCCAGCATTTT | CASSYGAGSQPQHF
TRBJ1-1 | few | TRBV29-1 | NA | TGCAGCGGCGACAATATGAACACTGAAGCTTTCTTT | CSGDNMNTEAFF
TRBJ1-4 | NA | TRBV10-3 | NA | TGTGCCATCAGTGAGTCAGCTGAAAAACTGTTTTTT | CAISESAEKLFF